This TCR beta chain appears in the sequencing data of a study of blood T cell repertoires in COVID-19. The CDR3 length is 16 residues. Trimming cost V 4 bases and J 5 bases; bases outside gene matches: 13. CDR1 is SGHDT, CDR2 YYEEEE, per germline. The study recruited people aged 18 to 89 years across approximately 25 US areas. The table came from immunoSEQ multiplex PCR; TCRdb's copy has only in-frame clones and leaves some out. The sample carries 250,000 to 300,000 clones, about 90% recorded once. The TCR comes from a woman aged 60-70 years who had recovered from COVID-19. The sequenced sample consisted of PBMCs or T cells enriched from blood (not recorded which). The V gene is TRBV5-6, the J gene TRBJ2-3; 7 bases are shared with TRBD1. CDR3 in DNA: TGTGCCAGCAGCCTGAGACAGGGTGAAGGTGTAGATACGCAGTATTTT. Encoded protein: CASSLRQGEGVDTQYF.